The 5 T cell receptor beta chains below all came from one sample that was sequenced in a study of T cells expressing NK-cell markers. TCRdb re-called the 5' RACE reads, yielding one record per CDR3 amino acid sequence without DNA. The sample includes some 150,000 distinct CDR3 sequences. The sequenced sample was blood T cells: a sorted CD56 or NKG2C T cell subset, CD4+ or CD8+ T cells, or bulk PBMC T cells (not recorded which). These receptors all come from a young man in good health.

V usage is TRBV28 and J usage is TRBJ1-5. CDR1 and CDR2 from the germline V gene are MDHEN and SYDVKM. The CDR3 sequence is 16 residues long. The CDR3 here is CATLSWGRGSVQPQHF.

The rearrangement links TRBV5-1 to TRBJ2-1; TCRdb's D gene call, TRBD2, goes unchecked for lack of DNA. This CDR3 has 15 residues. Germline V gives CDR1 SGHRS, CDR2 YFSETQ. The CDR3 sequence: CASSFTSGDYNEQFF.

The V gene is TRBV5-4, the J gene TRBJ2-1; TCRdb selects TRBD2, and the lack of DNA leaves this call unchecked. Germline lookup yields CDR1 SGHNT and CDR2 YYREEE (reference sequence). The CDR3 loop spans 14 amino acids. CDR3 residues: CASSPSGGLNEQFF. The complete variable domain, with remaining parts taken from reference TRBV5-4 and TRBJ2-1, reads ETGVTQSPTHLIKTRGQQVTLRCSSQSGHNTVSWYQQALGQGPQFIFQYYREEENGRGNFPPRFSGLQFPNYSSELNVNALELDDSALYLCASSPSGGLNEQFFGPGTRLTVL.

The chain recombines TRBV6-5 with TRBJ1-3. The CDR3 spans 12 residues. The germline V gene encodes CDR1 MNHEY and CDR2 SVGAGI. The CDR3 loop reads CASRTQGNTIYF.

The chain is built from TRBV7-9 and TRBJ1-1. The CDR3 extends over 15 amino acids. Germline V gene lookup returns CDR1 SEHNR and CDR2 FQNEAQ (reference sequence). The CDR3 here is CASSSGGLPGVGAFF. Looking up the rest from reference TRBV7-9 and TRBJ1-1 gives the full variable domain: DTGVSQNPRHKITKRGQNVTFRCDPISEHNRLYWYRQTLGQGPEFLTYFQNEAQLEKSRLLSDRFSAERPKGSFSTLEIQRTEQGDSAMYLCASSSGGLPGVGAFFGQGTRLTVV.